This note documents a single T cell receptor beta chain sequence. This clone's antigen is unknown. Base qualities are missing; no much larger clone stands one base away. This specimen comes from a study of radiotherapy plus CTLA-4 blockade in lung cancer (dated by TCRdb to the late 2010s). Describing the broader study: Among the enrolled patients, approximately 17% had an objective response, and 25% to 40% reached disease control.

The CDR3 runs 13 residues from the cysteine to the phenylalanine. The CDR3 DNA has 39 bases and is translated from base 1. The V end loses 9 bases and the J end loses 4 bases, and a stretch of 15 bases separates them. CDR1 MDHEN and CDR2 SYDVKM are derived from the germline V gene. In this study, focal radiation therapy paired with CTLA-4 blockade (ipilimumab) was tested in patients who had chemo-refractory metastatic non-small-cell lung cancer. Libraries were constructed by the immunoSEQ multiplex PCR assay. TCRdb stores this immuneACCESS table with in-frame sequences only. Part of the clones is absent; in the studies checked, under half of the shortfall reflects unresolved V genes, and no reason is known for the rest. The sample contains around 90,000 clones, around 81% of them found a single time. The ten largest clonotypes hold 14% to 15% of the sample. Overall study outcomes, separate from this receptor: The strongest predictors of response were reported to be early dynamic shifts in blood T cell clones along with a rise in serum interferon-beta following radiation. After treatment with radiotherapy and ipilimumab, TCR clones that originated in tumors expanded in peripheral blood.

Recombination linked TRBV28 to TRBJ1-2; the D gene is not confidently resolved. Sequenced material: peripheral blood, taken from a patient treated with radiotherapy plus ipilimumab. This clonotype was obtained from a human donor with non-small cell lung cancer that progressed on radiotherapy plus ipilimumab. The encoded CDR3 is CASYPQESYGYTF. The DNA is TGTGCCAGTTACCCCCAGGAAAGCTATGGCTACACCTTC.